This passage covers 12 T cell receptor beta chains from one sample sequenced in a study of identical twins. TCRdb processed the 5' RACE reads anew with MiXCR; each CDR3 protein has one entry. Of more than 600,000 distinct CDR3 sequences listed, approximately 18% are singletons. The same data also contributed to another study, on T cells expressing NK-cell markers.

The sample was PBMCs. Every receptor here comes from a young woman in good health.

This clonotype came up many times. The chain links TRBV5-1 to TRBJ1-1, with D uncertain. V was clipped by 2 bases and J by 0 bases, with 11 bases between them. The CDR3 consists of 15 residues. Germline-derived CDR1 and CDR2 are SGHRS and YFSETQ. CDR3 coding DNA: TGCGCCAGCAGCTTTTTAAGTACGGTGAACACTGAAGCTTTCTTT. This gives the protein CASSFLSTVNTEAFF.

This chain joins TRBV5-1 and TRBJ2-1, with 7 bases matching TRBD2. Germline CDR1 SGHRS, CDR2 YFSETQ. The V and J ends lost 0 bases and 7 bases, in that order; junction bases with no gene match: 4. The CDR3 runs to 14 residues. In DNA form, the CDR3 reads TGCGCCAGCAGCTTGGAGAGTAGCGGGAATGAGCAGTTCTTC. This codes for CASSLESSGNEQFF.

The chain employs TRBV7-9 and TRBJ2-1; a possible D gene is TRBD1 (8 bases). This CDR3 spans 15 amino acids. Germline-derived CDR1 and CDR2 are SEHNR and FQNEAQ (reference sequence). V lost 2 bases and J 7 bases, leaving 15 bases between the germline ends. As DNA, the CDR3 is TGTGCCAGCAGCTTAAGCAGGGGGCGGGGGAATGAGCAGTTCTTC. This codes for CASSLSRGRGNEQFF.

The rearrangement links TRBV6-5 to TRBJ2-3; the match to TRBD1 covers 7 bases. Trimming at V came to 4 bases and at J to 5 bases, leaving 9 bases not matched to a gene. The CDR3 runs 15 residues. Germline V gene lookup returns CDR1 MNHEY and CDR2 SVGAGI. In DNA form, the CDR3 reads TGTGCCAGCAGTTCCTTGACAGGGTGGGAAGATACGCAGTATTTT. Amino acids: CASSSLTGWEDTQYF.

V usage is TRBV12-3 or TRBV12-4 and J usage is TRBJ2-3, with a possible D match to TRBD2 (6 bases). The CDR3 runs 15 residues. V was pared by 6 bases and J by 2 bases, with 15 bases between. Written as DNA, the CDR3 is TGTGCCAGCAGAAGGACTATCAAGGTCACAGATACGCAGTATTTT. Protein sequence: CASRRTIKVTDTQYF.

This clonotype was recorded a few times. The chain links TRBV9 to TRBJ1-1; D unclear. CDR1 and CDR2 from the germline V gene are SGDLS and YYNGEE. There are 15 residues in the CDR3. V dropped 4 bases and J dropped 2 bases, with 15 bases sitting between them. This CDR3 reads CASSTNFRGNTEAFF. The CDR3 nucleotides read TGTGCCAGCAGCACTAATTTCCGTGGAAACACTGAAGCTTTCTTT.

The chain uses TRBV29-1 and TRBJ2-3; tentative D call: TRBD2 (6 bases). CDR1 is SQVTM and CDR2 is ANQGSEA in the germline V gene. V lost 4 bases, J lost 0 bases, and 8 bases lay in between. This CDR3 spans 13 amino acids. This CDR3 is CSVVSGSTDTQYF. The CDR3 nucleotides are TGCAGCGTTGTAAGCGGGAGCACAGATACGCAGTATTTT.

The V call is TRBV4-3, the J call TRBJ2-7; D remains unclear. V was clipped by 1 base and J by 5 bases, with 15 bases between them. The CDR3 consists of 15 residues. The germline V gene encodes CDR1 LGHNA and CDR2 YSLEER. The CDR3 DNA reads TGCGCCAGCAGCCAAGGGAGAATGGCTTACCACGAGCAGTACTTC. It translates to CASSQGRMAYHEQYF.

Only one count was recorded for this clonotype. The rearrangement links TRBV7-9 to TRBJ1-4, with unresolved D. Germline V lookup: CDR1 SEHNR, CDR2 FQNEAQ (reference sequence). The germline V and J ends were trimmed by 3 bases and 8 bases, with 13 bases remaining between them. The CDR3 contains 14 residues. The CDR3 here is CASSFGPPGEKLFF. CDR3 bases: TGTGCCAGCAGCTTCGGGCCTCCGGGGGAAAAACTGTTTTTT. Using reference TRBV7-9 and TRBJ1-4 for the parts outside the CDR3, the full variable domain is DTGVSQNPRHKITKRGQNVTFRCDPISEHNRLYWYRQTLGQGPEFLTYFQNEAQLEKSRLLSDRFSAERPKGSFSTLEIQRTEQGDSAMYLCASSFGPPGEKLFFGSGTQLSVL.

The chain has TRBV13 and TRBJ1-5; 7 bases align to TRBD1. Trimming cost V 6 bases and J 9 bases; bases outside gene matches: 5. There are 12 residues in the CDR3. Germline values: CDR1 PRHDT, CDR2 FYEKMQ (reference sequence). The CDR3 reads CASRQGSGPQHF. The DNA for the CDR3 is TGTGCCAGCAGACAGGGGTCCGGGCCCCAGCATTTT.

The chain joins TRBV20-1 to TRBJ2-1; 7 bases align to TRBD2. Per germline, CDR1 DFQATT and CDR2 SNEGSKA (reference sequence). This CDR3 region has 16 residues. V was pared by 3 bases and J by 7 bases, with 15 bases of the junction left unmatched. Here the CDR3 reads CSASLARGGEGNEQFF. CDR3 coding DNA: TGCAGTGCTAGTCTTGCAAGGGGCGGGGAGGGGAATGAGCAGTTCTTC.

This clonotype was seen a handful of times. The CDR3 loop is CASSWGPYNQPQHF. The CDR3 nucleotides read TGTGCCAGCAGTTGGGGACCTTACAATCAGCCCCAGCATTTT. The chain carries TRBV12-3 or TRBV12-4 and TRBJ1-5; possible D gene TRBD1, 5 bases. V was shortened by 4 bases and J by 3 bases, with 10 bases between the two germline ends. This CDR3 is 14 amino acids long.